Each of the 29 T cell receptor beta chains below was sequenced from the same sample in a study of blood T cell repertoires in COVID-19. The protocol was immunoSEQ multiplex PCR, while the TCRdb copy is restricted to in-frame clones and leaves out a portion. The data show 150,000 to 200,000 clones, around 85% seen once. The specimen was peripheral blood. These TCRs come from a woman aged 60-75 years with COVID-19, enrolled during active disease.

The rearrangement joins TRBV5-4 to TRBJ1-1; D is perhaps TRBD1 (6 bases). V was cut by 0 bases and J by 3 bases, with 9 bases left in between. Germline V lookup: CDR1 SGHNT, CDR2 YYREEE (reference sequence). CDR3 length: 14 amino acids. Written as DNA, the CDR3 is TGTGCCAGCAGCTTGGTCAGGGGCGACACTGAAGCTTTCTTT. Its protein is CASSLVRGDTEAFF.

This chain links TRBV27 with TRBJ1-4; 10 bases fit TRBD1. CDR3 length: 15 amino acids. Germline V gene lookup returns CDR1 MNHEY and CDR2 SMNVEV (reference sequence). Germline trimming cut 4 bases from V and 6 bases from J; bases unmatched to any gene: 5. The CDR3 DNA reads TGTGCCAGCAGTTCCCACGGGACAGGGGATGAAAAACTGTTTTTT. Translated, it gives CASSSHGTGDEKLFF.

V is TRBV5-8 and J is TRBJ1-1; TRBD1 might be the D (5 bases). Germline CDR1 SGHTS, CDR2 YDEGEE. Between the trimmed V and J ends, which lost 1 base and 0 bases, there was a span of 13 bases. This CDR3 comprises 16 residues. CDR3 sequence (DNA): TGTGCCAGCAGCTTGCTCACAGGCTTACTGAACACTGAAGCTTTCTTT. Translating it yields CASSLLTGLLNTEAFF.

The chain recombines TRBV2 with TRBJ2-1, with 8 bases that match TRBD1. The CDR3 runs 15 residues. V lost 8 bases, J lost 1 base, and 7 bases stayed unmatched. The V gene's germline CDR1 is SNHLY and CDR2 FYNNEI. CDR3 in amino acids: CASLLRDRSYNEQFF. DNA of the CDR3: TGTGCCAGCCTACTCCGGGACAGGTCCTACAATGAGCAGTTCTTC.

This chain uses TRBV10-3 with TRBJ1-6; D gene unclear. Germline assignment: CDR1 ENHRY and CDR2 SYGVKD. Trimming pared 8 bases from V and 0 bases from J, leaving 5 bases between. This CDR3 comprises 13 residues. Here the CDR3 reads CAIGDSYNSPLHF. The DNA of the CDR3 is TGTGCCATCGGAGACTCCTATAATTCACCCCTCCACTTT.

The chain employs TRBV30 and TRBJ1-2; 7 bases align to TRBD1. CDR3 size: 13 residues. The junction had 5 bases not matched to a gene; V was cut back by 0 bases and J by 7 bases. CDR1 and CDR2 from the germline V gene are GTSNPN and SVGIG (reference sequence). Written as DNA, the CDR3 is TGTGCCTGGAGTGTAGGGGGCGAGGGTGGCTACACCTTC. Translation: CAWSVGGEGGYTF.

The CDR3 here is CSVQRGITQEQYF. CDR3 DNA sequence: TGCAGCGTACAAAGGGGGATTACTCAGGAGCAGTACTTC. The gene calls are TRBV29-1 and TRBJ2-7; TRBD1 might be the D (6 bases). Trimming stripped 6 bases from V and 7 bases from J, with 19 bases between. The CDR3 sequence is 13 residues long. Per the germline V gene, CDR1 is SQVTM and CDR2 is ANQGSEA.

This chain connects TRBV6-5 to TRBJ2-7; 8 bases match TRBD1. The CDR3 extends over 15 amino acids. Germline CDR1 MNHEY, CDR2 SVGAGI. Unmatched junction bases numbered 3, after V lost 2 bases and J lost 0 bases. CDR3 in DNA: TGTGCCAGCAGTTACCGACAGGGGCCCTCCTACGAGCAGTACTTC. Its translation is CASSYRQGPSYEQYF.

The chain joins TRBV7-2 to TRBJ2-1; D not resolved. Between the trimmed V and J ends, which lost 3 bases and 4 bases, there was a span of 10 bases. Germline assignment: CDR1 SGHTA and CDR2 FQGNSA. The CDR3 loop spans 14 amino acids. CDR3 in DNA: TGTGCCAGCAGCTTGAGTTCCTTATACAATGAGCAGTTCTTC. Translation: CASSLSSLYNEQFF.

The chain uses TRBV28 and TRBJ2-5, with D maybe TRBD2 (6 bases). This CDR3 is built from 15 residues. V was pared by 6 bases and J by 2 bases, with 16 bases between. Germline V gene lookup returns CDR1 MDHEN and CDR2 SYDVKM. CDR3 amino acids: CASRRGWGRQETQYF. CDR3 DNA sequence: TGTGCCAGCAGACGCGGGTGGGGGAGGCAAGAGACCCAGTACTTC.

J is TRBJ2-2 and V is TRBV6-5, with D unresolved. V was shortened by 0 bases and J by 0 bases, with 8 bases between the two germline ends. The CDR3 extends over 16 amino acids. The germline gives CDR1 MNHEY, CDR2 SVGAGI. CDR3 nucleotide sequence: TGTGCCAGCAGTTACTCGAGCCTCACGAACACCGGGGAGCTGTTTTTT. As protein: CASSYSSLTNTGELFF.

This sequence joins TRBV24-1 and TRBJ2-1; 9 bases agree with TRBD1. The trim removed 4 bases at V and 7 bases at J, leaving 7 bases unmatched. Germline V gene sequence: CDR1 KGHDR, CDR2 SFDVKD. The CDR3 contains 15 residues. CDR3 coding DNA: TGTGCCACCAGTGACCCAGGGACAGGGCTGAATGAGCAGTTCTTC. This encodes CATSDPGTGLNEQFF.

The CDR3 sequence is CASSLANSGRAQTGELFF. CDR3 sequence (DNA): TGTGCCAGCAGCTTAGCTAATTCCGGGAGGGCCCAGACCGGGGAGCTGTTTTTT. J is TRBJ2-2 and V is TRBV11-1, with 8 bases matching TRBD2. Germline V lookup: CDR1 SGHAT, CDR2 FQDESV (reference sequence). CDR3 length: 18 amino acids. J lost 5 bases, V lost 0 bases, and 11 bases had no gene match.

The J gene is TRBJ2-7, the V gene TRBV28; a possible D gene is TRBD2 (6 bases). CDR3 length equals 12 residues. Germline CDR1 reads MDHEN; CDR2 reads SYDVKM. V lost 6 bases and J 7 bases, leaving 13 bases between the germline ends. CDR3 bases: TGTGCCAGCAGGGACTACCGTGGGGAGCAGTACTTC. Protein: CASRDYRGEQYF.

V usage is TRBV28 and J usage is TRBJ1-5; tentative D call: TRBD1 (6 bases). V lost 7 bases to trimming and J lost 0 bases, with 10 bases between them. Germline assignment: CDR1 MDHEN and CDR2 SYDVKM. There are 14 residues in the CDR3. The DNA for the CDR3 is TGTGCCAGCACCGGGACATTTAGCAATCAGCCCCAGCATTTT. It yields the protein CASTGTFSNQPQHF.

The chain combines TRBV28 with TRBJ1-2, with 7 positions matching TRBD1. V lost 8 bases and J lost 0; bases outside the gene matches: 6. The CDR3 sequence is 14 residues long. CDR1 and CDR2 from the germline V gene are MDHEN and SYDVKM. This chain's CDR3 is CASGGGGANYGYTF. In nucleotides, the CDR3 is TGTGCCAGCGGAGGGGGCGGGGCTAACTATGGCTACACCTTC.

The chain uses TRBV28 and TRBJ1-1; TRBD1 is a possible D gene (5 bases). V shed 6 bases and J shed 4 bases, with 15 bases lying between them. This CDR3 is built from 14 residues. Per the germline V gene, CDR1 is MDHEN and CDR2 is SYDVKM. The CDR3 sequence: CASSSQGGITEAFF. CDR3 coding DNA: TGTGCCAGCAGCTCCCAGGGAGGCATCACTGAAGCTTTCTTT. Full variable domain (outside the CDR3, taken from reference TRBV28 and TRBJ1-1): DVKVTQSSRYLVKRTGEKVFLECVQDMDHENMFWYRQDPGLGLRLIYFSYDVKMKEKGDIPEGYSVSREKKERFSLILESASTNQTSMYLCASSSQGGITEAFFGQGTRLTVV.

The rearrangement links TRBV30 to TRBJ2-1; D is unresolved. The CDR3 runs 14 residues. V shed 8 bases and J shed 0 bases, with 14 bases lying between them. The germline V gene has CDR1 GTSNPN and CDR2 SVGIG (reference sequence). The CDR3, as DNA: TGTGCCCTAGTGTTAGGTGGCTCCTACAATGAGCAGTTCTTC. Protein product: CALVLGGSYNEQFF. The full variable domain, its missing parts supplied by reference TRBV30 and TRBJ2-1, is SQTIHQWPATLVQPVGSPLSLECTVEGTSNPNLYWYRQAAGRGLQLLFYSVGIGQISSEVPQNLSASRPQDRQFILSSKKLLLSDSGFYLCALVLGGSYNEQFFGPGTRLTVL.

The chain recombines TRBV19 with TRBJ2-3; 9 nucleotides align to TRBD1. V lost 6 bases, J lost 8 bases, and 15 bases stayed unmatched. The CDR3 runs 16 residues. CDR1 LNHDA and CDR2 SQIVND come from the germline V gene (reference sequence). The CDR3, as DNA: TGTGCCAGTAGGTGGGCCGGGACAGGGACCCCATTTACGCAGTATTTT. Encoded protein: CASRWAGTGTPFTQYF.

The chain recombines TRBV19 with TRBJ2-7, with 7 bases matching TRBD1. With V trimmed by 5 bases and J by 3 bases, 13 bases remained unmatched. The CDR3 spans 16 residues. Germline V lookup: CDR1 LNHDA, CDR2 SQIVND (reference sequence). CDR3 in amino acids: CASSAFVRDSSYEQYF. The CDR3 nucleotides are TGTGCCAGTAGTGCGTTCGTCCGGGACAGCAGCTACGAGCAGTACTTC. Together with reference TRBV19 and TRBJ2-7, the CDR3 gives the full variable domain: DGGITQSPKYLFRKEGQNVTLSCEQNLNHDAMYWYRQDPGQGLRLIYYSQIVNDFQKGDIAEGYSVSREKKESFPLTVTSAQKNPTAFYLCASSAFVRDSSYEQYFGPGTRLTVT.

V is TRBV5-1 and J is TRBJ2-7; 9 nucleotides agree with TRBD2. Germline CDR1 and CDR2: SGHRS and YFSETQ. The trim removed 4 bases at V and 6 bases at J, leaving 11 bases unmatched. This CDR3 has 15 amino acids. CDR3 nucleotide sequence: TGCGCCAGCAGCCTTAGATTAGCGGGAGAGAGCGAGCAGTACTTC. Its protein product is CASSLRLAGESEQYF.

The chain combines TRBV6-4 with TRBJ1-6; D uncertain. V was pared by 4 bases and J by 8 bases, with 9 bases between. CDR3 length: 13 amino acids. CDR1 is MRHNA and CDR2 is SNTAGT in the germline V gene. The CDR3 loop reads CASSARFDSPLHF. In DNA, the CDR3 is TGTGCCAGCAGTGCCAGGTTTGATTCACCCCTCCACTTT.

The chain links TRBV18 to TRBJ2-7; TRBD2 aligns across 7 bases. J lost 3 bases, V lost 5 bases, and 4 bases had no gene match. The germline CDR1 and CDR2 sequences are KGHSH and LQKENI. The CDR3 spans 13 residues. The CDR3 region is CASSASGNYEQYF. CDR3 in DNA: TGTGCCAGCTCAGCTAGCGGTAACTACGAGCAGTACTTC.

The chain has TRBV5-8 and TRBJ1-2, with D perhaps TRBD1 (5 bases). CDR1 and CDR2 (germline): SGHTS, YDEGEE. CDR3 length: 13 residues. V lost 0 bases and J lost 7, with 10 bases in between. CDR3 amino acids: CASSLGGLVGYTF. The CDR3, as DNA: TGTGCCAGCAGCTTGGGGGGACTGGTTGGCTACACCTTC.

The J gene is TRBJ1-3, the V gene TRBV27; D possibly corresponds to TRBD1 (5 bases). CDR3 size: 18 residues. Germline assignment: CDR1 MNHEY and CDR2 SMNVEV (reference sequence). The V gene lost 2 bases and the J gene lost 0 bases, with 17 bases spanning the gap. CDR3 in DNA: TGTGCCAGCAGTTTAGGGGCGTATGGTCAAAGCTCTGGAAACACCATATATTTT. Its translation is CASSLGAYGQSSGNTIYF.

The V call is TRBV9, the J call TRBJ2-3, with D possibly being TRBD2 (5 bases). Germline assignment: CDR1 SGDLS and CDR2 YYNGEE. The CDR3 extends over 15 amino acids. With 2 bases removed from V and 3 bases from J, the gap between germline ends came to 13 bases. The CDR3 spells CASSVSLRVTDTQYF. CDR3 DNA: TGTGCCAGCAGCGTCTCGTTGCGGGTTACAGATACGCAGTATTTT.

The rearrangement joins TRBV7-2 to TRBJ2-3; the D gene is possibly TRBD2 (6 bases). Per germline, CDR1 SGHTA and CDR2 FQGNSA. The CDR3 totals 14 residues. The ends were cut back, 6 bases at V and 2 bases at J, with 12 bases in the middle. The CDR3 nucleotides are TGTGCCAGCAGTCAGGAGGGCCACACAGATACGCAGTATTTT. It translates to CASSQEGHTDTQYF.

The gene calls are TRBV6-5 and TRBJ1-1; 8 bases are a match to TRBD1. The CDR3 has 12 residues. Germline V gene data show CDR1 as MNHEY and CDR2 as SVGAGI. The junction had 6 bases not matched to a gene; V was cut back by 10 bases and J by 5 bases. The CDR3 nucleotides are TGTGCCACCGACAGGGGTCGGACTGAAGCTTTCTTT. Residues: CATDRGRTEAFF.

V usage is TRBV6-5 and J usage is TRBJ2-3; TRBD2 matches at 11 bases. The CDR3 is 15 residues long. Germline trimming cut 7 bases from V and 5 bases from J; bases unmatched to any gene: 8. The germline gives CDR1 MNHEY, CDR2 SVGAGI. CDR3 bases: TGTGCCAGCACTCGACTAGCGGGGAGGGGAGATACGCAGTATTTT. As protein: CASTRLAGRGDTQYF.